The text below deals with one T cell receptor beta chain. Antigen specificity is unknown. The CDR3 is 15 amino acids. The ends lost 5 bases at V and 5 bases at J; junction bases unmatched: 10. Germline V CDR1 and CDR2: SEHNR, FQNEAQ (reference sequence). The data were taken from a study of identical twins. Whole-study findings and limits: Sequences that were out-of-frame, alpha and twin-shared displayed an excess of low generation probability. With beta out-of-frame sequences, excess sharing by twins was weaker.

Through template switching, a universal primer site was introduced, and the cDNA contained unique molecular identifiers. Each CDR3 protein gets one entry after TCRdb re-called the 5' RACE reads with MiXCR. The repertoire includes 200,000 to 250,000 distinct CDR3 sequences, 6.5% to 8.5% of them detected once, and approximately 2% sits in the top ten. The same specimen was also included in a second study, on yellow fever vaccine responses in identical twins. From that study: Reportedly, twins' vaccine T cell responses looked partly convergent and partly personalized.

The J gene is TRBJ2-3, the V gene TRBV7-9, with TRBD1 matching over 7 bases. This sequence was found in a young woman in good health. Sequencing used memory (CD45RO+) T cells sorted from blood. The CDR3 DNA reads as TGTGCCAGCAGCCTAGGACAGGCGGGTGGAGATACGCAGTATTTT. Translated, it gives CASSLGQAGGDTQYF.